This T cell receptor (beta chain) was captured in a study of T cell responses to AZD1222 COVID-19 vaccine. Notes on the study in general: Breadth and depth of Spike-specific TCRs rose after two AZD1222 doses. The repertoires were collected only after the peak T cell response.

The CDR3 extends over 15 amino acids. V gave up 5 bases and J gave up 4 bases, with 17 bases separating them. CDR1 is LNHDA, CDR2 SQIVND, per germline (reference sequence). Note on this clone: The antigen remains unidentified.

Sequencing used immunoSEQ multiplex PCR; TCRdb keeps in-frame clones, though not all of them. The table lists about 130,000 clones, roughly 88% of them singletons. The specimen comprised peripheral blood, sampled 28 days after the second AZD1222 dose. The receptor's source is an adult who received the AZD1222 COVID-19 vaccine. J is TRBJ1-2 and V is TRBV19; D possibly corresponds to TRBD1 (6 bases). Here the CDR3 reads CASSPYRGQIYGYTF. CDR3 in DNA: TGTGCCAGTAGTCCATATAGAGGACAGATCTATGGCTACACCTTC.